Each of the 7 T cell receptor beta chains below was sequenced from the same sample in a study of T cells in Graves' hyperthyroidism and ophthalmopathy. RNA transcripts served as the template for amplifying TCR beta CDR3 regions. With the HTBI primer set, the TCR CDR3 went through a first round of RT-PCR. Each CDR3 protein is one row after TCRdb ran MiXCR on the multiplex PCR reads. Of 600,000 or so distinct CDR3 sequences in the sample, approximately 44% were seen once. The material sequenced was peripheral blood or thyroid tissue (not recorded which). Source of these receptors: a woman younger than 35 with Graves' hyperthyroidism.

V is TRBV7-9 and J is TRBJ2-5; 10 bases line up with TRBD2. CDR3 length: 15 residues. Trimming cost V 5 bases and J 2 bases; bases outside gene matches: 5. Germline assignment: CDR1 SEHNR and CDR2 FQNEAQ (reference sequence). CDR3 bases: TGTGCCAGCAGCCCCCTTAGCGGGAGGCAAGAGACCCAGTACTTC. The encoded protein is CASSPLSGRQETQYF.

The genes are TRBV15 and TRBJ1-4; D perhaps matches TRBD1 (5 bases). The ends were cut back, 0 bases at V and 7 bases at J, with 9 bases in the middle. This CDR3 spans 14 amino acids. The germline V gene has CDR1 LNHNV and CDR2 YYDKDF (reference sequence). CDR3 sequence (DNA): TGTGCCACCAGCAGAGACAGGGTGACTGAAAAACTGTTTTTT. Translation: CATSRDRVTEKLFF.

V and J are TRBV10-3 and TRBJ1-6, with 7 bases matching TRBD1. V lost 9 bases to trimming and J lost 8 bases; unmatched junction nucleotides: 4. Germline V CDR1 and CDR2: ENHRY, SYGVKD. CDR3 length: 12 amino acids. The CDR3 DNA reads TGTGCCATAGGACAGGCCTATTCACCCCTCCACTTT. Residues: CAIGQAYSPLHF.

This clonotype occurred many times. The gene calls are TRBV29-1 and TRBJ1-4; possibly TRBD1 for D (5 bases). The V end was cut by 5 bases, the J end by 1 base, with 11 bases between. The germline gives CDR1 SQVTM, CDR2 ANQGSEA. CDR3 size: 14 residues. The CDR3 is CSVLLGETNEKLFF. Here the CDR3 DNA reads TGCAGCGTTCTTCTGGGGGAAACTAATGAAAAACTGTTTTTT.

V usage is TRBV29-1 and J usage is TRBJ2-2; tentative D call: TRBD1 (5 bases). V shed 5 bases and J shed 2 bases, with 12 bases lying between them. Looked up from germline, CDR1 is SQVTM and CDR2 is ANQGSEA. The CDR3 is 14 amino acids. The CDR3 nucleotides are TGCAGCGTTTTAAGACAGTTCAACACCGGGGAGCTGTTTTTT. Its protein product is CSVLRQFNTGELFF.

This sequence joins TRBV29-1 and TRBJ1-1; perhaps TRBD1 as D (6 bases). The V and J ends lost 8 bases and 8 bases respectively, with 12 bases between them. CDR1 SQVTM and CDR2 ANQGSEA come from the germline V gene. This CDR3 is 10 amino acids long. CDR3 sequence reads: CSPSGTEAFF. CDR3 bases: TGCAGCCCTAGCGGGACAGAAGCTTTCTTT. The variable domain in full, with the rest retrieved from reference TRBV29-1 and TRBJ1-1, is SAVISQKPSRDICQRGTSLTIQCQVDSQVTMMFWYRQQPGQSLTLIATANQGSEATYESGFVIDKFPISRPNLTFSTLTVSNMSPEDSSIYLCSPSGTEAFFGQGTRLTVV.

As to this clonotype: An end of the junction differs from the germline gene, which may be a read error. This chain links TRBV7-9 with TRBJ1-2; 10 bases are a match to TRBD1. The CDR3 sequence is 15 residues long. The germline CDR1 and CDR2 sequences are SEHNR and FQNEAQ (reference sequence). CDR3 coding DNA: TGTGCCAACAGCCCCCGCTTGGACAGGGGGTATGGCTACACCTTC. Amino acids: CANSPRLDRGYGYTF.